This T cell receptor beta chain derives from a study of blood T cell repertoires in COVID-19. Across the whole study: Some COVID-19 samples were acute and others convalescent; all came from the United States, Italy and Spain. Sample material is recorded as cDNA or gDNA derived from T cells, B-cell-depleted T cells, or PBMCs.

V gave up 5 bases and J gave up 2 bases, with 9 bases separating them. There are 13 residues in the CDR3. Germline V gene sequence: CDR1 SGHAT, CDR2 FQNNGV. Per the original methods: Quantification of nucleated cells was approximated via reference gene primer amplification. Sequenced by immunoSEQ multiplex PCR; TCRdb stores in-frame clones only, minus some. The D gene and trimming were derived from the DNA, and the V and J assignments and clone size from that table. The repertoire holds around 120,000 clones, 87% seen once, with less than 30% in the top ten. The sequence came from an older woman with acute or convalescent COVID-19. Source material: peripheral blood. The genes are TRBV11-2 and TRBJ1-2; possibly TRBD1 for D (6 bases). CDR3 sequence reads: CASSAGTNYGYTF. Here the CDR3 DNA reads TGTGCCAGCAGCGCTGGGACAAACTATGGCTACACCTTC.